Presented here are 15 T cell receptor beta chains from one specimen sequenced in a study of STAT5B mutations in CD4+ large granular lymphocyte leukemia. Some clones are missing from TCRdb's copy, which holds only in-frame ones; the method was immunoSEQ multiplex PCR. The sample records about 29,000 clones, approximately 84% being singletons. Sequenced material: CD4+ T cells from blood buffy coats. The receptors here all came from a human donor in good health.

The rearrangement uses TRBV4-2 and TRBJ1-4; a weak D match, TRBD1 (5 bases). Trimming stripped 1 base from V and 8 bases from J, with 14 bases between. This CDR3 region has 15 residues. Germline CDR1 reads LGHNA; CDR2 reads YNFKEQ. As DNA, the CDR3 is TGTGCCAGCAGCCAAGTGCGAGGGGTTGGGGAAAAACTGTTTTTT. Protein product: CASSQVRGVGEKLFF.

The chain has TRBV7-9 and TRBJ2-7; D uncertain. The CDR3 has 14 amino acids. Trimming pared 5 bases from V and 2 bases from J, leaving 13 bases between. Germline V gene data show CDR1 as SEHNR and CDR2 as FQNEAQ (reference sequence). CDR3 coding DNA: TGTGCCAGCAGCCCCGAACAGAACCCCTACGAGCAGTACTTC. Its protein is CASSPEQNPYEQYF.

This rearrangement joins TRBV2 to TRBJ2-1, with TRBD2 matching 10 bases. Germline V lookup: CDR1 SNHLY, CDR2 FYNNEI. This CDR3 region has 15 residues. The trim removed 10 bases at V and 7 bases at J, leaving 13 bases unmatched. This chain's CDR3 is CATAPWLAGENEQFF. The CDR3, as DNA: TGTGCCACGGCCCCCTGGCTAGCGGGAGAAAATGAGCAGTTCTTC. Drawing the rest from reference TRBV2 and TRBJ2-1, the complete variable domain is EPEVTQTPSHQVTQMGQEVILRCVPISNHLYFYWYRQILGQKVEFLVSFYNNEISEKSEIFDDQFSVERPDGSNFTLKIRSTKLEDSAMYFCATAPWLAGENEQFFGPGTRLTVL.

The chain is built from TRBV7-2 and TRBJ2-1; D might be TRBD1 or TRBD2, each matching 5 bases. Trimming took off 5 bases at V and 6 bases at J, with 17 bases between the two ends. The length of the CDR3 is 15 residues. CDR1 is SGHTA and CDR2 is FQGNSA in the germline V gene. The CDR3 reads CASSQLGRILNEQFF. Written as DNA, the CDR3 is TGTGCCAGCAGCCAGTTGGGACGGATACTCAATGAGCAGTTCTTC.

The rearrangement uses TRBV10-3 and TRBJ1-4, with unresolved D. Germline V gene sequence: CDR1 ENHRY, CDR2 SYGVKD. The CDR3 runs to 13 residues. V lost 9 bases and J lost 6, with 14 bases in between. CDR3: CAINRERDEKLFF. The CDR3 nucleotides read TGTGCCATTAACCGGGAACGTGATGAAAAACTGTTTTTT.

This clone has just one count. This sequence joins TRBV5-8 and TRBJ2-2; no firm D call. Trimming pared 7 bases from V and 3 bases from J, leaving 4 bases between. CDR1 SGHTS and CDR2 YDEGEE come from the germline V gene. The CDR3 extends over 11 amino acids. CDR3 sequence (DNA): TGTGCCAGCTCGTACACCGGGGAGCTGTTTTTT. Translated, it gives CASSYTGELFF.

V is TRBV14 and J is TRBJ1-3, with unresolved D. V lost 6 bases to trimming and J lost 0 bases, with 6 bases between them. Germline lookup yields CDR1 SGHDN and CDR2 FVKESK. The CDR3 spans 13 residues. CDR3 nucleotide sequence: TGTGCCAGCAGGACGGGCTCTGGAAACACCATATATTTT. This translates into CASRTGSGNTIYF.

V gene TRBV7-3 combines with J gene TRBJ2-2; 7 positions agree with TRBD2. The CDR3 sequence is 15 residues long. Germline CDR1 and CDR2: SGHTA and FQGTGA. V dropped 5 bases and J dropped 4; count of bases not matched to a gene: 7. For the CDR3, the DNA is TGTGCCAGCAGCCGGGGAGGGGCGCCCACCGGGGAGCTGTTTTTT. Translated, it gives CASSRGGAPTGELFF.

The rearrangement uses TRBV10-1 and TRBJ2-1; D is perhaps TRBD1 (5 bases). The CDR3 has 15 amino acids. Germline CDR1 is WNHNN and CDR2 is SYGVQD (reference sequence). Trimming pared 2 bases from V and 8 bases from J, leaving 16 bases between. The CDR3 DNA is TGCGCCAGCAGTGAGAGGGAAACAGGTTTTGATGAGCAGTTCTTC. The encoded protein is CASSERETGFDEQFF.

The V gene is TRBV6-5, the J gene TRBJ2-7; no reliable D call. Trimming pared 2 bases from V and 3 bases from J, leaving 8 bases between. Per germline, CDR1 MNHEY and CDR2 SVGAGI. The CDR3 consists of 13 residues. The DNA of the CDR3 is TGTGCCAGCAGTTACGCGGAGAACTACGAGCAGTACGTC. Amino acid sequence: CASSYAENYEQYV.

The rearrangement uses TRBV2 and TRBJ1-5; D ambiguous. The V end lost 4 bases, the J end lost 2 bases, and 6 bases lay between the germline ends. Germline assignment: CDR1 SNHLY and CDR2 FYNNEI. This CDR3 has 13 residues. CDR3 nucleotides: TGTGCCAGCAGTGTTGGTGGCAATCAGCCCCAGCATTTT. This codes for CASSVGGNQPQHF.

The genes are TRBV19 and TRBJ2-1; perhaps TRBD1 as D (6 bases). Between the trimmed V and J ends, which lost 4 bases and 0 bases, there was a span of 16 bases. Germline assignment: CDR1 LNHDA and CDR2 SQIVND (reference sequence). The CDR3 spans 17 residues. In DNA, the CDR3 is TGTGCCAGTAGTACGGGACGACAGGTGAGCTCCTACAATGAGCAGTTCTTC. Its protein product is CASSTGRQVSSYNEQFF. Combining the CDR3 with reference TRBV19 and TRBJ2-1 gives the whole variable domain DGGITQSPKYLFRKEGQNVTLSCEQNLNHDAMYWYRQDPGQGLRLIYYSQIVNDFQKGDIAEGYSVSREKKESFPLTVTSAQKNPTAFYLCASSTGRQVSSYNEQFFGPGTRLTVL.

The CDR3 is CASSPSSGVGKTQYF. In DNA, the CDR3 is TGTGCCAGCAGTCCTTCCTCGGGAGTTGGAAAGACCCAGTACTTC. This chain joins TRBV28 and TRBJ2-5, with a weak D call TRBD2 (6 bases). The V end lost 5 bases, the J end lost 6 bases, and 19 bases lay between the germline ends. Germline-derived CDR1 and CDR2 are MDHEN and SYDVKM. The length of the CDR3 is 15 residues.

CDR3 DNA: TGTGCCTGGAAAAGGAACAGTGACTCCTACGAGCAGTACTTC. Protein sequence: CAWKRNSDSYEQYF. The chain is built from TRBV30 and TRBJ2-7; D uncertain. CDR1 and CDR2 (germline): GTSNPN, SVGIG (reference sequence). The CDR3 totals 14 residues. Trimming cost V 4 bases and J 0 bases, with 13 bases left between them.

The chain combines TRBV10-3 with TRBJ2-2; a weak D match, TRBD1 (5 bases). The CDR3 has 13 amino acids. Germline assignment: CDR1 ENHRY and CDR2 SYGVKD. V shed 10 bases and J shed 5 bases, with 14 bases lying between them. The chain's CDR3 is CASRTLETGELFF. DNA for the CDR3: TGTGCCAGCCGGACATTAGAAACCGGGGAGCTGTTTTTT.